This passage covers 11 T cell receptor beta chains from one sample sequenced in a study of identical twins. From the 5' RACE reads, TCRdb called clonotypes with MiXCR, one entry per CDR3 protein. The data hold roughly 770,000 distinct CDR3 sequences, with around a sixth observed a single time. This sample was shared with a second study, whose subject was T cells expressing NK-cell markers.

Material for sequencing was PBMCs. These receptors all come from a woman between 18 and 29 years old in good health.

This clonotype was counted between two and nine times. The CDR3 is CATSDSGVEADTQYF. The CDR3 DNA reads TGTGCCACCAGTGATTCGGGCGTAGAGGCAGATACGCAGTATTTT. The chain employs TRBV24-1 and TRBJ2-3, with D unclear. Germline V gene data show CDR1 as KGHDR and CDR2 as SFDVKD. Between the trimmed V and J ends, which lost 2 bases and 4 bases, there was a span of 12 bases. CDR3 length: 15 amino acids.

This clonotype was found many times. The chain joins TRBV6-6 to TRBJ1-2, with D tentatively TRBD1 (6 bases). This CDR3 is 13 amino acids long. Germline CDR1 and CDR2: MNHNY and SVGAGI (reference sequence). V was trimmed by 8 bases and J by 4 bases, leaving 14 bases between them. CDR3 DNA sequence: TGTGCCAGCCAGGGGAGTGAGCTCTATGGCTACACCTTC. Its protein product is CASQGSELYGYTF.

This clonotype has a handful of counts. The rearrangement links TRBV20-1 to TRBJ2-7; TRBD1 agrees at 7 bases. The V gene end was trimmed by 0 bases and the J gene end by 7 bases; junction bases not matched to a gene: 15. The CDR3 runs to 16 residues. The V gene's germline CDR1 is DFQATT and CDR2 SNEGSKA (reference sequence). DNA for the CDR3: TGCAGTGCTAGAGATGGGAAGACAGGGACCGCTCGGGAGCAGTACTTC. Residues: CSARDGKTGTAREQYF.

This clonotype has more than one count but fewer than ten. This chain uses TRBV7-2 with TRBJ1-3; D possibly corresponds to TRBD1 (5 bases). Germline CDR1 and CDR2: SGHTA and FQGNSA. Trimming pared 2 bases from V and 3 bases from J, leaving 11 bases between. This CDR3 region has 15 residues. CDR3 in amino acids: CASSLQGFGGNTIYF. Here the CDR3 DNA reads TGTGCCAGCAGCTTACAGGGTTTCGGTGGAAACACCATATATTTT.

The chain links TRBV5-1 to TRBJ2-2, with D possibly matching TRBD1 (5 bases). CDR3 length: 12 amino acids. Trimming cost V 6 bases and J 6 bases, with 9 bases left between them. Germline loops: CDR1 SGHRS, CDR2 YFSETQ. CDR3 DNA: TGCGCCAGCATGGAACAGGCCGGGGAGCTGTTTTTT. Protein sequence: CASMEQAGELFF.

This chain connects TRBV29-1 to TRBJ2-1; TRBD2 agrees at 11 bases. The germline V gene has CDR1 SQVTM and CDR2 ANQGSEA. V gave up 7 bases and J gave up 4 bases; unmatched junction bases: 9. This CDR3 is built from 15 residues. The CDR3 DNA follows: TGCAGCGCTCTGACCGGGACTAGCGGATACAATGAGCAGTTCTTC. This sequence encodes CSALTGTSGYNEQFF.

J is TRBJ2-2 and V is TRBV15; 13 bases are shared with TRBD2. Germline values: CDR1 LNHNV, CDR2 YYDKDF (reference sequence). The J segment lost 4 bases and the V segment lost 8 bases, leaving 1 base of the junction unmatched. The CDR3 covers 14 residues. This CDR3 reads CATRTSGGTGELFF. The CDR3 region has the DNA TGTGCCACCCGGACTAGCGGGGGCACCGGGGAGCTGTTTTTT.

DNA for the CDR3: TGCAGTGCTAGCTCCGTGTCGAGGGTCCCCCCGAATGAGCAGTTCTTC. Protein: CSASSVSRVPPNEQFF. The chain links TRBV20-1 to TRBJ2-1, with D possibly matching TRBD2 (5 bases). Germline V gives CDR1 DFQATT, CDR2 SNEGSKA (reference sequence). V was pared by 3 bases and J by 7 bases, with 22 bases between. This CDR3 region has 16 residues.

This clonotype was recorded many times. V and J are TRBV15 and TRBJ2-7, with D possibly matching TRBD2 (5 bases). The V and J ends lost 2 bases and 2 bases respectively, with 10 bases between them. The CDR3 has 14 amino acids. CDR1 is LNHNV and CDR2 is YYDKDF in the germline V gene (reference sequence). CDR3 bases: TGTGCCACCAGCAGATCGGGATGGGCCTACGAGCAGTACTTC. Residues: CATSRSGWAYEQYF.

In its sample, this clonotype was seen a few times. This chain links TRBV7-3 with TRBJ2-7; D might be TRBD1 or TRBD2, each matching 5 bases. Trimming left V 0 bases short and J 10 bases short, with 16 bases between. The CDR3 contains 14 residues. CDR1 is SGHTA and CDR2 is FQGTGA in the germline V gene. The CDR3 loop is CASSLTSGEGPQYF. Here the CDR3 DNA reads TGTGCCAGCAGCTTAACATCGGGCGAGGGACCCCAGTACTTC.

The V and J genes are TRBV6-2 or TRBV6-3 and TRBJ2-1, with D maybe TRBD1 (6 bases). There are 11 residues in the CDR3. Germline CDR1 and CDR2: MNHEY and SVGEGT. Trimming removed 6 bases at V and 7 bases at J, with 7 bases between. The CDR3 reads CASRDRNEQFF. The CDR3 region has the DNA TGTGCCAGCAGGGACAGAAATGAGCAGTTCTTC.